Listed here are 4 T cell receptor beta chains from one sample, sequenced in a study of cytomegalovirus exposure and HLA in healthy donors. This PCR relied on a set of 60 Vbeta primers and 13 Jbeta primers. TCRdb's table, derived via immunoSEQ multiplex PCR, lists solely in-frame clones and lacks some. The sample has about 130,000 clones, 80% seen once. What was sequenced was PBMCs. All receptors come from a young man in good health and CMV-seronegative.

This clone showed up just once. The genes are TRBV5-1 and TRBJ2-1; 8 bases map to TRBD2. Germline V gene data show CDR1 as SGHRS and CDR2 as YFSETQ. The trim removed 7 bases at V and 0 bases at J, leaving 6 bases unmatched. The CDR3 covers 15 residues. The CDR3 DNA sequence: TGCGCCAGCCGGGAGGGCGGAAGCTCCTACAATGAGCAGTTCTTC. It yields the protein CASREGGSSYNEQFF.

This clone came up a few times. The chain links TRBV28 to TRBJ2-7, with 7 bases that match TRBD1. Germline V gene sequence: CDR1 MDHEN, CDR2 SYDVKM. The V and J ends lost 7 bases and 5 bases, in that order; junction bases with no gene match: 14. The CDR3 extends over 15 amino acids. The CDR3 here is CASTRPPTGYDEQYF. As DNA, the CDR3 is TGTGCCAGCACGAGGCCCCCGACAGGGTACGACGAGCAGTACTTC.

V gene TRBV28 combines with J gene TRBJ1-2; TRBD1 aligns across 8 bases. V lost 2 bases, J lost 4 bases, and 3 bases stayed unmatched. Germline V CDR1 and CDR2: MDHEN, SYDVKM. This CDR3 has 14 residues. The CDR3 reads CASSLQGAVYGYTF. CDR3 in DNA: TGTGCCAGCAGTTTACAGGGGGCAGTCTATGGCTACACCTTC.

CDR3: CATSRSPDRQETQYF. For the CDR3, the DNA is TGTGCCACCAGCAGATCCCCGGACAGACAAGAGACCCAGTACTTC. The chain couples TRBV15 to TRBJ2-5, with D tentatively TRBD1 (6 bases). The length of the CDR3 is 15 residues. Trimming removed 2 bases at V and 2 bases at J, with 12 bases between. Germline V CDR1 and CDR2: LNHNV, YYDKDF (reference sequence).